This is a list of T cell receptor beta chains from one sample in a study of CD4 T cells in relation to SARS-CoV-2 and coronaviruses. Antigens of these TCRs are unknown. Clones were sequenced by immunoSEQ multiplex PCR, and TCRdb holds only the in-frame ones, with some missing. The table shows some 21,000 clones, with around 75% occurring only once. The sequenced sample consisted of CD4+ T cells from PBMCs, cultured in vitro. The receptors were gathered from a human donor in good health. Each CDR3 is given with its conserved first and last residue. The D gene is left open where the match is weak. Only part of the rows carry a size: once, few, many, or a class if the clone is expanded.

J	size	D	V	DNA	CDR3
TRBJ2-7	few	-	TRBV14	TGTGCCAGCAGCCAAGGGCGGGCTTCGTACGAGCAGTACTTC	CASSQGRASYEQYF
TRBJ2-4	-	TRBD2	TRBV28	TGTGCCAGCAGTTTACCGCGGGGTAGCGGGAGGGCCTTAGCCAAAAACATTCAGTACTTC	CASSLPRGSGRALAKNIQYF
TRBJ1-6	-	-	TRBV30	TGTGCCTGGGGACGGGATATTAATTCACCCCTCCACTTT	CAWGRDINSPLHF
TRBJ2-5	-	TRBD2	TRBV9	TGTGCCAGCAGCCCTTGGACTAGCGTAGAGACCCAGTACTTC	CASSPWTSVETQYF
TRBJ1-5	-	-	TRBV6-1	TGTGCCAGCAGTTCGGACAGTTATAGCAATCAGCCCCAGCATTTT	CASSSDSYSNQPQHF
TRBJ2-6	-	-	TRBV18	TGTGCCAGCTCACCAGGGCAGGCCCTGGCCAACGTCCTGACTTTC	CASSPGQALANVLTF
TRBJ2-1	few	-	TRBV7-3	TGTGCCAGCAGCTTAGGTGCCTCTACTAATGAGCAGTTCTTC	CASSLGASTNEQFF
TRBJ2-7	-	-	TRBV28	TGTGCCACCTTCCGTCAGGGCGCCTACGAGCAGTACTTC	CATFRQGAYEQYF
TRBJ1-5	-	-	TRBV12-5	TGTGCTAGTGGTTTGGTACACGATGGAAGGGTAGTAAGCAATCAGCCCCAGCATTTT	CASGLVHDGRVVSNQPQHF
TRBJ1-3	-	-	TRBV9	TGTGCCAGCAGCGTAGTGGGGGGCTCTGGAAACACCATATATTTT	CASSVVGGSGNTIYF
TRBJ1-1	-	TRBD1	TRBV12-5	TGTGCTAGTGGTTTGGTCCTGGACAGGGCCCCTGAAGCTTTCTTT	CASGLVLDRAPEAFF
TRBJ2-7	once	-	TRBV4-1	TGCGCCAGCAGCCAAGCGGGGGACTTCTACTACGAGCAGTACTTC	CASSQAGDFYYEQYF
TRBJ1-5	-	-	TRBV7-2	TGTGCCAGCAGCCCAGAGGGAGGGATCAATCAGCCCCAGCATTTT	CASSPEGGINQPQHF
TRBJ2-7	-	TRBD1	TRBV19	TGTGCCAGTAGTATGATACTGGGACAGGGGTTTTACGAGCAGTACTTC	CASSMILGQGFYEQYF
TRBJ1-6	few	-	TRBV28	TGTGCCAGCAGTTTTGAACAGGGTGCCAATTCACCCCTCCACTTT	CASSFEQGANSPLHF
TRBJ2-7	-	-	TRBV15	TGTGCCACCAGCGAATTAGTAATAGGAACCTACGAGCAGTACTTC	CATSELVIGTYEQYF
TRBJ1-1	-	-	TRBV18	TGTGCCAGCTCACCACGACAGGATCCGAACACTGAAGCTTTCTTT	CASSPRQDPNTEAFF
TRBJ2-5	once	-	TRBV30	TGTGCCTGGAGTGTAAGGCGGGTTTGGCCCCAGTACTTC	CAWSVRRVWPQYF
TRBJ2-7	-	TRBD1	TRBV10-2	TGCGCCAGCAGTGTTTTGGCAGGGGGATCCTACGAGCAGTACTTC	CASSVLAGGSYEQYF
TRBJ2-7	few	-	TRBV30	TGTGCCTGCCAGAGCCGTGCCAGCTCCTACGAGCAGTACTTC	CACQSRASSYEQYF
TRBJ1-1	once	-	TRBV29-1	TGCAGCGTGAGAGACGGGCTGGGCACTGAAGCTTTCTTT	CSVRDGLGTEAFF
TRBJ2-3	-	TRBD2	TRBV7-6	TGTGCCAGCAGCACCAGACTAGCGGGAACAGATACGCAGTATTTT	CASSTRLAGTDTQYF
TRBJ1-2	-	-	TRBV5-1	TGCGCCAGCAGCGAAAATGGACAGCACAACCTCTATGGCTACACCTTC	CASSENGQHNLYGYTF
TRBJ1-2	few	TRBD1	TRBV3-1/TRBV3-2	TGTGCCAGCAGCCCGCGACAGGGGTCCTATGGCTACACCTTC	CASSPRQGSYGYTF
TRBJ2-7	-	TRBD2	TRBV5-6	TGTGCCAGCAGCTCCTGGGGGGGTAACTACGAGCAGTACTTC	CASSSWGGNYEQYF
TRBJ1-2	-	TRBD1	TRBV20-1	TGCAGTGCTAGTGCCAGGGGGCAGAGCTATGGCTACACCTTC	CSASARGQSYGYTF
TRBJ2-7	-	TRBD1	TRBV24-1	TGTGCCACCAGTGGGGGGACAGGGGGCACCTACGAGCAGTACTTC	CATSGGTGGTYEQYF
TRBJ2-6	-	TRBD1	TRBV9	TGTGCCAGCAGCGTAGGGCAGGGGGTAATCAACGTCCTGACTTTC	CASSVGQGVINVLTF
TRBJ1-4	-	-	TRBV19	TGTGCCAGTAGCCATCGGAGGCAGGGCGGGCAAAAACTGTTTTTT	CASSHRRQGGQKLFF
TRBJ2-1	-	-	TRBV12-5	TGTGCTAGTGGCAACCCCGCTAGGAATGAGCAGTTCTTC	CASGNPARNEQFF
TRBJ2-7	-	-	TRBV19	TGTGCCAGTAGGAATCGGGCATTGGGGTACGAGCAGTACTTC	CASRNRALGYEQYF
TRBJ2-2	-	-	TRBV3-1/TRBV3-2	TGTGCCAGCAGCCAACTAGCGTCGGTCACCGGGGAGCTGTTTTTT	CASSQLASVTGELFF
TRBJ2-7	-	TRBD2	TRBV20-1	TGCAGTGCTAGTGCGGGAGTTCTCTCCTACGAGCAGTACTTC	CSASAGVLSYEQYF
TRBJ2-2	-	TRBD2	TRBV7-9	TGTGCCAGCAGGCGAGCGGGAGTAGACACCGGGGAGCTGTTTTTT	CASRRAGVDTGELFF
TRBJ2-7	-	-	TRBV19	TGTGCCAGTACCTCGGACACATCCTACGAGCAGTACTTC	CASTSDTSYEQYF
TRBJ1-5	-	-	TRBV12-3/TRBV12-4	TGTGCCAGCAGTTTTTCTTATCAGCCCCAGCATTTT	CASSFSYQPQHF
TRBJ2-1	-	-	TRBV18	TGTGCCAGCTCACCAGCGTCATCCGCGTCGGATGAGCAGTTCTTC	CASSPASSASDEQFF
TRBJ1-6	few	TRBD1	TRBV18	TGTGCCAGCTCACTAAACGACAGGGACGATTCCTATAATTCACCCCTCCACTTT	CASSLNDRDDSYNSPLHF
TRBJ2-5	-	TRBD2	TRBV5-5	TGTGCCAGCAGTTCGGGAGGGGACCAAGAGACCCAGTACTTC	CASSSGGDQETQYF
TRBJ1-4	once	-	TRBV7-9	TGTGCCAGCAGCTCTCTTTCCGGGGGCAGGTATGAAAAACTGTTTTTT	CASSSLSGGRYEKLFF
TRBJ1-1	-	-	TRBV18	TGTGCCAGCTCGCCGATCACCGGGACGGACGTCAACACTGAAGCTTTCTTT	CASSPITGTDVNTEAFF
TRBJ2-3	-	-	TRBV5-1	TGCGCCAGCAGCTTGCTAGGGACTGGCCCGGATACGCAGTATTTT	CASSLLGTGPDTQYF
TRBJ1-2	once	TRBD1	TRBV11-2	TGTGCCAGCAGCACTTGGGACAGGGGACCCTCCCTGAGATACTACACCTTC	CASSTWDRGPSLRYYTF